This TCR beta chain is drawn from a study of T cells in localized non-small cell lung cancer (TCRdb year 2020). Regarding the research as a whole: The study examined T cell repertoires in approximately 240 patients with early-stage NSCLC and compared tumors with uninvolved tumor-adjacent lungs. All 230 or so NSCLC patients in the cohort were treatment-naive and had localized lung tumors that were resected. The mean age of the NSCLC patients was about 67 years, with 130 or so men and about a hundred women. General findings and caveats noted by the study authors: The highest T cell clonality was observed in uninvolved tumor-adjacent lung, where clonality exceeded that of tumor, suggesting that antigenic responses were more focused in uninvolved tumor-adjacent lung. A median of around 50 of the top 100 tumor clones turned up in the paired uninvolved adjacent lung, and under 30 of those clones also ranked among the top 100 of that same adjacent lung. Because the study design was exploratory, TCR variables were selected using unadjusted p-values without false-discovery rate correction. Multi-region tumor sequencing was not performed, so intratumor heterogeneity could not be excluded. Higher blood T cell density associated with longer overall survival, while higher adjacent-lung clonality associated with shorter survival.

TCR beta CDR3 regions were sequenced from DNA using the immunoSEQ Assay. Per the source publication's procedure: T cell density was computed as TCR beta template counts normalized to usable DNA estimated by amplifying housekeeping genes. Richness was estimated using the preseqR package, with extrapolation to 400,000 templates for PBMC samples and to 120,000 templates for tissue samples. Clonality was taken to be one minus Pielou's evenness. To identify tissue-enriched TCRs, differential abundance testing was run on productive amino-acid clonotypes with a minimum total count of 5 and an alpha of 0.1. The Jaccard Index and the Morisita Overlap Index were used to measure how much the repertoires overlapped between compartments. TCR beta CDR3s were clustered by GLIPH together with public tetramer-defined viral CDR3s, and at least three viral sequences plus V-gene enrichment were required for viral motifs. As stored in TCRdb, this immuneACCESS dataset retains in-frame rearrangements with V and J assigned. A fraction of the clones does not appear; measured against another copy, unresolved V genes explain less than half of the discrepancy, and the remainder lacks a known reason. That table gives V, J and clone size, and the DNA gave D and trimming. Recorded for this sample are tens of thousands of clones; 88% of them occurred a single time. The leading ten clones occupy about 20% of the sample.

At diagnosis, peripheral blood, uninvolved tumor-adjacent lung and tumor were collected and were preserved as a mix of fresh-frozen and FFPE material. Blood samples were analyzed as peripheral blood mononuclear cells for TCR repertoire profiling. A remark on this clone: Its specific antigen is unknown. No base quality values were provided; no much bigger clone lies one nucleotide off.

The sequencing here drew on peripheral blood, taken before any cancer treatment. The receptor was isolated from a woman aged 40-69 years with stage I squamous cell lung carcinoma.

This receptor has the CDR3 CASSIGGGLYGYTF. The DNA reads as follows: TGTGCCAGTTCCATCGGCGGGGGCTTGTATGGCTACACCTTC. The chain couples TRBV19 to TRBJ1-2; TRBD1 is perhaps the D gene, given 6 matching bases. V was cut back by 8 bases and J by 5 bases, leaving a gap of 18 bases between them. Looking up the germline V gene (reference sequence) yields CDR1 LNHDA and CDR2 SQIVND. The CDR3 runs 14 amino acids, cysteine and phenylalanine included. The retained sequence is limited to the CDR3, 42 bases, with the frame set at the first base.